Following are 8 T cell receptor beta chains from one sample sequenced in a study of early T cells in non-severe SARS-CoV-2 infection. TCRdb analysed the 5' RACE reads with MiXCR anew, one entry per CDR3 protein. The sample contains about 79,000 distinct CDR3 sequences, over 10% of which appear only once. The sample comprised whole blood. All receptors come from an adult who was a healthcare worker with PCR-confirmed SARS-CoV-2 infection or an uninfected control (not recorded which).

This clonotype was found many times. The rearrangement uses TRBV5-1 and TRBJ1-2; D call uncertain. Trimming took off 0 bases at V and 2 bases at J, with 20 bases between the two ends. This CDR3 spans 18 amino acids. Germline CDR1 SGHRS, CDR2 YFSETQ. The CDR3 here is CASSLADSGFIKNYGYTF. The CDR3 region has the DNA TGCGCCAGCAGCTTGGCAGACTCCGGGTTTATTAAGAACTATGGCTACACCTTC.

This clonotype has at least ten counts. This chain uses TRBV20-1 with TRBJ2-2; D possibly corresponds to TRBD2 (5 bases). Germline CDR1 DFQATT, CDR2 SNEGSKA (reference sequence). This CDR3 is built from 15 residues. Trimming left V 0 bases short and J 5 bases short, with 13 bases between. Written as DNA, the CDR3 is TGCAGTGCTAGAGAGGGAGCAGGTCGGACCGGGGAGCTGTTTTTT. Encoded protein: CSAREGAGRTGELFF.

V gene TRBV27 combines with J gene TRBJ1-2; TRBD1 matches at 7 bases. The CDR3 spans 14 residues. V lost 6 bases, J lost 4 bases, and 8 bases stayed unmatched. Germline V gene data show CDR1 as MNHEY and CDR2 as SMNVEV (reference sequence). CDR3 sequence reads: CASRLKQGIYGYTF. The DNA for the CDR3 is TGTGCCAGCAGACTAAAACAGGGGATCTATGGCTACACCTTC.

This clonotype occurred many times. This chain joins TRBV7-6 and TRBJ2-1, with 9 bases identical to TRBD2. There are 17 residues in the CDR3. CDR1 and CDR2 from the germline V gene are SGHVS and FNYEAQ. With 4 bases clipped from V and 2 bases from J, the junction kept 9 bases outside the gene matches. CDR3 protein: CASSSSPGTSTYNEQFF. CDR3 DNA: TGTGCCAGCAGCTCCAGCCCCGGGACTAGCACCTACAATGAGCAGTTCTTC.

This clonotype was detected a few times. The chain carries TRBV29-1 and TRBJ2-1; 9 nucleotides match TRBD1. V lost 1 base and J lost 9; bases outside the gene matches: 4. Per the germline V gene, CDR1 is SQVTM and CDR2 is ANQGSEA. This CDR3 comprises 13 residues. The CDR3 DNA follows: TGCAGCGTTGAAGTACAGGGGGCAGGTGAGCAGTTCTTC. It translates to CSVEVQGAGEQFF.

A few counts support this clonotype. This rearrangement joins TRBV5-1 to TRBJ2-7, with TRBD1 identical over 8 bases. The CDR3 extends over 16 amino acids. CDR1 is SGHRS and CDR2 is YFSETQ in the germline V gene. V dropped 0 bases and J dropped 1; count of bases not matched to a gene: 6. CDR3 residues: CASSLAVTGVSYEQYF. The CDR3 nucleotides read TGCGCCAGCAGCTTGGCCGTGACAGGGGTGTCCTACGAGCAGTACTTC.

In this sample, this clonotype turned up a few times. The V and J genes are TRBV7-3 and TRBJ2-2, with unresolved D. The CDR3 consists of 12 residues. V shed 4 bases and J shed 4 bases, with 4 bases lying between them. In germline, CDR1 is SGHTA, CDR2 FQGTGA. This chain's CDR3 is CASSWSTGELFF. For the CDR3, the DNA is TGTGCCAGCAGCTGGTCCACCGGGGAGCTGTTTTTT. Full variable domain (outside the CDR3, taken from reference TRBV7-3 and TRBJ2-2): GAGVSQTPSNKVTEKGKYVELRCDPISGHTALYWYRQSLGQGPEFLIYFQGTGAADDSGLPNDRFFAVRPEGSVSTLKIQRTERGDSAVYLCASSWSTGELFFGEGSRLTVL.

This clonotype was recorded a few times. This chain links TRBV4-2 with TRBJ2-2; 9 bases align to TRBD2. The CDR3 runs to 15 residues. The germline gives CDR1 LGHNA, CDR2 YNFKEQ. V shed 5 bases and J 7 bases; nucleotides not matched to a gene: 8. The CDR3 sequence is CASSEASGVFGELFF. DNA for the CDR3: TGTGCCAGCAGCGAGGCTAGCGGGGTTTTCGGGGAGCTGTTTTTT.